The 16 T cell receptor beta chains reported below all come from one sample, sequenced in a study of cytomegalovirus exposure and HLA in healthy donors. PCR was performed using 60 Vbeta and 13 Jbeta primers. Sequenced by immunoSEQ multiplex PCR; TCRdb stores in-frame clones only, minus some. The repertoire includes about 96,000 clones, 64% of them detected once, and approximately 3% sits in the top ten. Material: PBMCs. The receptors were sampled from a man aged 60 to 75 in good health and CMV-seronegative.

The rearrangement links TRBV5-1 to TRBJ2-4; the match to TRBD2 covers 7 bases. V was pared by 2 bases and J by 7 bases, with 15 bases of the junction left unmatched. CDR1 SGHRS and CDR2 YFSETQ come from the germline V gene. The CDR3 loop spans 17 amino acids. The CDR3 region is CASSLSLAAGTGNIQYF. The CDR3 region has the DNA TGCGCCAGCAGCTTAAGTCTAGCGGCCGGGACGGGGAACATTCAGTACTTC.

This chain connects TRBV6-4 to TRBJ2-7; 7 bases fit TRBD1. Germline V lookup: CDR1 MRHNA, CDR2 SNTAGT. Trimming took 5 bases from V and 2 from J; bases not matched to a gene: 12. The CDR3 length is 16 residues. CDR3 region: CASSSMTQGRTYEQYF. The DNA of the CDR3 is TGTGCCAGCAGTTCAATGACACAGGGGCGAACCTACGAGCAGTACTTC.

The table lists this clone with a few counts. The chain is built from TRBV6-5 and TRBJ1-2, with D uncertain. CDR1 is MNHEY, CDR2 SVGAGI, per germline. Trimming took 4 bases from V and 3 from J, leaving 9 bases between them. The CDR3 consists of 13 residues. The CDR3 region is CASSSFFYYGYTF. The CDR3 region has the DNA TGTGCCAGCAGTTCTTTTTTCTACTATGGCTACACCTTC.

This CDR3 is CASSEGGTRGVEQYF. The CDR3, as DNA: TGTGCCAGCAGTGAAGGAGGGACTAGGGGTGTCGAGCAGTACTTC. The chain links TRBV25-1 to TRBJ2-7, with 8 bases matching TRBD2. With V trimmed by 2 bases and J by 6 bases, 9 bases remained unmatched. The CDR3 runs 15 residues. CDR1 and CDR2 from the germline V gene are MGHDK and SYGVNS.

In DNA, the CDR3 is TGTGCCAGCAGCACGGACAGCCCCCCACGTGGCTACACCTTC. Translating gives CASSTDSPPRGYTF. The V gene is TRBV7-2, the J gene TRBJ1-2; weak D call: TRBD1 (6 bases). CDR1 and CDR2 from the germline V gene are SGHTA and FQGNSA. V was shortened by 5 bases and J by 7 bases, with 17 bases between the two germline ends. The CDR3 runs 14 residues.

This chain links TRBV5-1 with TRBJ2-7; tentatively, D is TRBD1 (6 bases). V lost 0 bases and J 6 bases, leaving 10 bases between the germline ends. This CDR3 spans 13 amino acids. The V gene's germline CDR1 is SGHRS and CDR2 YFSETQ. CDR3 coding DNA: TGCGCCAGCAGCTTGGAGGGGGTTGGCGAGCAGTACTTC. Translated, it gives CASSLEGVGEQYF.

The rearrangement uses TRBV6-4 and TRBJ2-7; the match to TRBD2 covers 7 bases. The V segment lost 6 bases and the J segment 0 bases; nucleotides outside the gene matches: 8. The CDR3 is made up of 15 amino acids. The V gene's germline CDR1 is MRHNA and CDR2 SNTAGT. The CDR3 is CASSPSAGDSYEQYF. The DNA of the CDR3 is TGTGCCAGCAGCCCCTCCGCGGGGGACTCCTACGAGCAGTACTTC.

This clone appeared a few times. The genes are TRBV7-6 and TRBJ1-3; a possible D gene is TRBD1 (5 bases). This CDR3 region has 16 residues. V lost 5 bases, J lost 0 bases, and 14 bases lay in between. Germline V gene sequence: CDR1 SGHVS, CDR2 FNYEAQ. In nucleotides, the CDR3 is TGTGCCAGCAGCCCAGGGCCAGGGTACTCTGGAAACACCATATATTTT. It specifies CASSPGPGYSGNTIYF.

V is TRBV7-3 and J is TRBJ1-1; D call uncertain. This CDR3 region has 11 residues. Germline lookup yields CDR1 SGHTA and CDR2 FQGTGA. Deletions cut 5 bases from V and 3 bases from J, with 4 bases between. The CDR3 region is CASSLDTEAFF. Here the CDR3 DNA reads TGTGCCAGCAGCCTCGACACTGAAGCTTTCTTT.

Notes on this clone: One end of the junction fails to match germline, which may point to a read error. The rearrangement joins TRBV5-1 to TRBJ2-7; TRBD1 matches 9 bases. CDR3 length: 15 amino acids. Germline-derived CDR1 and CDR2 are SGHRS and YFSETQ. This CDR3 reads CASNLGGTGKYEQYF. CDR3 nucleotides: TGCGCCAGCAACTTGGGCGGGACAGGGAAGTACGAGCAGTACTTC. Looking up the rest from reference TRBV5-1 and TRBJ2-7 gives the full variable domain: KAGVTQTPRYLIKTRGQQVTLSCSPISGHRSVSWYQQTPGQGLQFLFEYFSETQRNKGNFPGRFSGRQFSNSRSEMNVSTLELGDSALYLCASNLGGTGKYEQYFGPGTRLTVT.

This clone was detected only a few times. This chain uses TRBV7-9 with TRBJ1-1, with D perhaps TRBD1 (5 bases). In germline, CDR1 is SEHNR, CDR2 FQNEAQ (reference sequence). The CDR3 spans 16 residues. Deletions cut 5 bases from V and 3 bases from J, with 19 bases between. CDR3 residues: CASSPLLDSPYTEAFF. The CDR3 nucleotides are TGTGCCAGCAGCCCCCTCCTTGACAGCCCTTACACTGAAGCTTTCTTT.

This rearrangement joins TRBV28 to TRBJ1-2; 11 nucleotides match TRBD1. This CDR3 comprises 14 residues. V shed 5 bases, J shed 8 bases, and the junction held 7 bases outside the gene matches. Germline V CDR1 and CDR2: MDHEN, SYDVKM. The CDR3 reads CASSGTGGERGYTF. CDR3 coding DNA: TGTGCCAGCAGTGGGACAGGGGGGGAAAGAGGCTACACCTTC.

The V and J genes are TRBV11-2 and TRBJ1-5; D remains ambiguous. Germline V gene data show CDR1 as SGHAT and CDR2 as FQNNGV. V was cut by 2 bases and J by 4 bases, with 9 bases left in between. There are 14 residues in the CDR3. The CDR3 region is CASSLRAHNQPQHF. The CDR3 DNA follows: TGTGCCAGCAGCTTAAGAGCCCATAATCAGCCCCAGCATTTT.

V and J are TRBV5-4 and TRBJ2-1; the match to TRBD2 covers 11 bases. Trimming removed 8 bases from V and 6 bases from J; junction bases left unmatched: 16. Looked up from germline, CDR1 is SGHNT and CDR2 is YYREEE (reference sequence). The CDR3 is made up of 17 amino acids. The CDR3 nucleotides are TGTGCCAGTAAATCCGGGGGCGTAGCGGGAGGGGGCAATGAGCAGTTCTTC. Its protein product is CASKSGGVAGGGNEQFF.

The rearrangement uses TRBV28 and TRBJ2-3, with 7 bases lining up with TRBD1. V lost 3 bases and J lost 0; bases outside the gene matches: 3. The CDR3 is 15 residues long. The germline CDR1 and CDR2 sequences are MDHEN and SYDVKM. The CDR3 region is CASSFWTGSTDTQYF. In DNA, the CDR3 is TGTGCCAGCAGTTTTTGGACAGGAAGCACAGATACGCAGTATTTT.

The chain joins TRBV7-9 to TRBJ2-2; D gene unclear. Trimming shortened V by 7 bases and J by 7 bases, and 13 bases separated the two germline ends. There are 13 residues in the CDR3. From germline, CDR1 is SEHNR and CDR2 FQNEAQ (reference sequence). The CDR3 region has the DNA TGTGCCAGCAATCCGTACGGAGACGGGGAGCTGTTTTTT. Protein sequence: CASNPYGDGELFF. Drawing the rest from reference TRBV7-9 and TRBJ2-2, the complete variable domain is DTGVSQNPRHKITKRGQNVTFRCDPISEHNRLYWYRQTLGQGPEFLTYFQNEAQLEKSRLLSDRFSAERPKGSFSTLEIQRTEQGDSAMYLCASNPYGDGELFFGEGSRLTVL.